This note documents a single T cell receptor beta chain sequence. At least ten counts were recorded for this clone. Its antigen is still unknown. Read sequence stops 3 residues before the CDR3 end, and the germline J gene provides the missing end. The sample belongs to a study of T cell clonality in common variable immunodeficiency (dated by TCRdb to about 2015). The CDR3 sequence holds 19 residues, the cysteine and phenylalanine included. Shown are 48 bases from within the CDR3, in frame from base 1. Based on the germline V gene, the CDR1 and CDR2 sequences are SGHRS and YFSETQ. V is shortened by 6 bases, J by 2 bases, and the region joining them spans 28 bases. Both CVID patients and healthy controls were predominantly of Caucasian heritage. Heparinized peripheral whole blood samples of about 5 to 8.5 ml were collected from each donor. Genomic DNA from adults with common variable immune deficiency (CVID) and from healthy adult controls was used for sequencing of TCRbeta CDR3 repertoires. There were 22 healthy adult volunteers in the control group (about 12 female and some ten male), ranging in age from roughly 23 to 70 years, with a mean age of about 36. Diluted blood was subjected to density centrifugation over Hypaque 1077 or Ficoll-Paque for isolation of peripheral blood mononuclear cells. Genomic DNA was obtained from unsorted mononuclear cells through either Qiagen column purification or a centrifugation-based method.

Overall results and qualifications from the work: Even though DNA input was equal, the average per sample came to about 81,820 unique sequences for controls compared with approximately 29,000 for CVID samples. Healthy controls shared more TCRbeta clones with each other than CVID subjects shared among themselves (p < 0.0001). It was noted by the authors that sequencing of the repertoires of T cell subpopulations would be needed to clarify the cause of the increased clonality in CVID. CVID TCRbeta sequences reportedly showed fewer deletions and N-nucleotide insertions and lacked highly modified clones with 13 or more V deletions. Differences among patients in the CVID cohort limited the correlations between repertoire features and clinical complications. TCRbeta clonality was higher in CVID subjects than in healthy controls (t-test p = 0.018), and the increase was most characteristic of about a third of subjects.

For sequencing, equivalent amounts of genomic DNA were input from CVID and control samples. For every sample, a 60 bp segment covering the rearranged TCRbeta CDR3 region was amplified and then sequenced. The immunoSEQ assay, a bias-corrected multiplex PCR with high-throughput sequencing, was employed for TCRbeta amplification. The paper's data handling went like this. Each unique nucleotide sequence was treated as a clone and annotated with V, D and J genes, copy number and frequency. Sequences were labeled productive if in frame, and non-productive if out of frame or containing stop codons. As previously described, clonality was computed from Shannon's entropy. The predicted amino acid sequences of productive clones were used to derive the mean CDR3 Kyte-Doolittle hydropathy. Using the R hclust function, scaled V gene usage was clustered hierarchically with Manhattan distance and complete linkage. To assess clone sharing by CDR3 amino acid sequence, 12 repertoires per group were resampled over 100 rounds. The repertoires were searched for fewer than 75 published EBV-specific TCRbeta sequences and 245 published CMV-specific TCRbeta sequences. After a couple of CVID samples that produced fewer than 10,000 sequences were dropped from the analysis, some 42 CVID repertoires remained. Here the immuneACCESS table is served through TCRdb, limited to in-frame sequences with V and J called. Missing clones are a known gap in these copies; in checked studies unresolved V genes cover under half, and the rest lacks a known reason. The V and J calls and clone size come from that table; D and trimming were worked out from the DNA. For this sample, approximately 34,000 clones appear and none is a singleton. The top ten hold 0.75% to 1% of the sample.

The sequencing input was peripheral blood mononuclear cells. Here the chain combines TRBV5-1 and TRBJ2-3, and possibly TRBD2, on 6 matching bases. This receptor was obtained from a person between 18 and 75 years old in good health. The CDR3 DNA, read in part, is TGCGCCAGCAACAACTTGCGCGACTCGGGGGAGTTGAACACAGATACG. Its amino acids are CASNNLRDSGELNTDT. The whole CDR3 reads CASNNLRDSGELNTDTQYF.